This TCR beta chain was observed in a study of OX40 agonist ivuxolimab in advanced cancers. Only in-frame clones appear in the TCRdb table, and some are missing; sequencing was by immunoSEQ multiplex PCR. The sample consists of around 70,000 clones, 85% to 90% of them appearing once. The length of the CDR3 is 17 residues. The germline V gene has CDR1 KGHSH and CDR2 LQKENI. Trimming took 5 bases from V and 0 from J; bases not matched to a gene: 3. Study-wide points: Within 6 weeks, CD4+ and CD8+ blood T cells expanded clonally at 0.1 to 3.0 mg/kg. Among T cells, CD8+ cells averaged more expanded clones than CD4+ cells.

Comment on this clone: Its antigen remains unknown.

The sequence was collected from an adult with an advanced solid tumor such as melanoma, head and neck, liver or kidney cancer. This specimen consisted of CD4+ or CD8+ T cells sorted from blood, obtained in a trial of the OX40 agonist ivuxolimab. The chain carries TRBV18 and TRBJ2-1; 14 nucleotides match TRBD2. The CDR3 nucleotides are TGTGCCAGCTCATCGACTAGCGGGGGGGTCTCCTACAATGAGCAGTTCTTC. The encoded protein is CASSSTSGGVSYNEQFF.